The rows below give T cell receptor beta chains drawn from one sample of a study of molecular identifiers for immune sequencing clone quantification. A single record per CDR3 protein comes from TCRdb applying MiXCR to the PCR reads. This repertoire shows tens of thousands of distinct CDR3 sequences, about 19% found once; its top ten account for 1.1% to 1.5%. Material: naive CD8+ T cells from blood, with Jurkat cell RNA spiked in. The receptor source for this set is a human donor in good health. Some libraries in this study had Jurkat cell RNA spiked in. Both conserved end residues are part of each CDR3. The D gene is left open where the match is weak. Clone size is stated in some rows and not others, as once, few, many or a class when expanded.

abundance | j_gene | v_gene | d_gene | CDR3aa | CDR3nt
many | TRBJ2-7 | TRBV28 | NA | CASSLGSFNEQYF | TGTGCCAGCAGTTTAGGGTCGTTCAACGAGCAGTACTTC
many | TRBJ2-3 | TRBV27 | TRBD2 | CASSLKLAGGKDTQYF | TGTGCCAGCAGTTTAAAACTAGCGGGAGGCAAGGATACGCAGTATTTT
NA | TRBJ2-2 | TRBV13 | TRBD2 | CASSATSGRLTGELFF | TGTGCCAGCAGCGCCACTAGCGGGAGGTTGACCGGGGAGCTGTTTTTT
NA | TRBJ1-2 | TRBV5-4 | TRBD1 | CASSLAKWTGYGYTF | TGTGCCAGCAGCTTGGCAAAATGGACAGGGTATGGCTACACCTTC
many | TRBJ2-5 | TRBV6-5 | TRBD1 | CASSYSNTGGETQYF | TGTGCCAGCAGTTACTCGAATACAGGGGGAGAGACCCAGTACTTC
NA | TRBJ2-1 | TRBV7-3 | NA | CASSLMGTGNNEQFF | TGTGCCAGCAGCTTAATGGGAACTGGTAACAATGAGCAGTTCTTC
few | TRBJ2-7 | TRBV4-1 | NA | CASSQGIETSSYEQYF | TGCGCCAGCAGCCAGGGTATAGAGACTAGCTCCTACGAGCAGTACTTC
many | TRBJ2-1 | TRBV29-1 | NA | CSVEGHRGGLAQSSYNEQFF | TGCAGCGTTGAAGGTCACAGGGGGGGACTAGCTCAGAGCTCCTACAATGAGCAGTTCTTC
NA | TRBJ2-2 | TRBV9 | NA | CASNESGVASGELFF | TGTGCCAGCAACGAGTCGGGGGTCGCGTCCGGGGAGCTGTTTTTT
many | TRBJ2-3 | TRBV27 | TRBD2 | CASRILAGAKDTQYF | TGTGCCAGCAGGATACTAGCGGGAGCGAAGGATACGCAGTATTTT
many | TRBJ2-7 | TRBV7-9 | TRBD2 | CASRGGPSGNPTYEQYF | TGTGCCAGCAGAGGGGGGCCTAGCGGGAATCCGACCTACGAGCAGTACTTC
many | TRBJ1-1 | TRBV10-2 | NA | CASTMGQGQAFF | TGCGCCAGCACCATGGGGCAGGGCCAAGCTTTCTTT
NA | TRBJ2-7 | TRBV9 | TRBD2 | CASSVQAGGSEQYF | TGTGCCAGCAGCGTACAAGCGGGAGGTTCCGAGCAGTACTTC
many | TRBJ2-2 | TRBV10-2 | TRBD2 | CASETSGRMNTGELFF | TGCGCCAGTGAGACTAGCGGGAGGATGAACACCGGGGAGCTGTTTTTT
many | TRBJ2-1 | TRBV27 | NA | CASSLWSSSYNEQFF | TGTGCCAGCAGTTTGTGGTCTAGCTCCTACAATGAGCAGTTCTTC
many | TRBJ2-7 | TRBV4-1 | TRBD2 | CASSHSTSGGYEQYF | TGCGCCAGCAGCCACTCGACTAGCGGAGGTTACGAGCAGTACTTC
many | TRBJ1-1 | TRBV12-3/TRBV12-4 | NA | CASSDGGFGAFF | TGTGCCAGCAGTGACGGGGGATTCGGGGCTTTCTTT
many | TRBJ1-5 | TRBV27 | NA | CASSLHGGLQPQHF | TGTGCCAGCAGTCTCCACGGGGGCCTTCAGCCCCAGCATTTT
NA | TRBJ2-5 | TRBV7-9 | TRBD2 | CASAGLRGGVTQYF | TGTGCCAGCGCAGGGCTCCGGGGGGGCGTGACCCAGTACTTC
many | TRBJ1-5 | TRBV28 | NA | CASSLGQPQHF | TGTGCCAGCAGTTTAGGTCAGCCCCAGCATTTT
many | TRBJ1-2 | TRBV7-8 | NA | CASSPLLNYGYTF | TGTGCCAGCAGCCCCCTCCTAAACTATGGCTACACCTTC
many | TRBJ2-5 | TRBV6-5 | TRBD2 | CASSEPGTSGPEVQYF | TGTGCCAGCAGTGAGCCCGGGACTAGCGGGCCGGAGGTCCAGTACTTC
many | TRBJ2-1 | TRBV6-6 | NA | CASSYSTDEQFF | TGTGCCAGCAGTTACTCGACGGATGAGCAGTTCTTC
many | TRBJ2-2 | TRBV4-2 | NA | CASSQESGDTGELFF | TGTGCCAGCAGCCAAGAGTCAGGAGACACCGGGGAGCTGTTTTTT
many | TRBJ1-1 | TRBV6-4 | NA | CASSDSDGGTEAFF | TGTGCCAGCAGTGACTCGGACGGAGGAACTGAAGCTTTCTTT
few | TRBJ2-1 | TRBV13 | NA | CASSMGNEQFF | TGTGCCAGCAGCATGGGAAATGAGCAGTTCTTC
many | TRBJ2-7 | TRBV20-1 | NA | CSARSLGSYEQYF | TGCAGTGCTAGAAGTTTGGGCAGCTACGAGCAGTACTTC
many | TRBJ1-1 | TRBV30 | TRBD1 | CAWRGQMNTEAFF | TGTGCCTGGAGGGGACAGATGAACACTGAAGCTTTCTTT
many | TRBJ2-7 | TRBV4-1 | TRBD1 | CASSRNRDRGAEQYF | TGCGCCAGCAGCCGCAACCGGGACAGGGGGGCCGAGCAGTACTTC
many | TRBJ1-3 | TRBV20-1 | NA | CSARVLGDGNTIYF | TGCAGTGCTAGAGTTTTAGGGGATGGAAACACCATATATTTT
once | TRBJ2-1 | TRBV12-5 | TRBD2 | CASGKGLAGVEQFF | TGTGCTAGTGGCAAGGGACTAGCGGGAGTTGAGCAGTTCTTC
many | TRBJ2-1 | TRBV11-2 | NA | CASSFPPAPQQFF | TGTGCCAGCAGCTTCCCCCCCGCGCCCCAGCAGTTCTTC
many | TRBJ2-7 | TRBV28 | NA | CASSVLHEQYF | TGTGCCAGCAGTGTTCTCCACGAGCAGTACTTC
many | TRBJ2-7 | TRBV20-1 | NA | CSLRYKDSYEQYF | TGCAGCCTGAGGTACAAGGATTCCTACGAGCAGTACTTC
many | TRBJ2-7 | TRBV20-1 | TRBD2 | CSARSGSSYEQYF | TGCAGTGCCAGAAGCGGGAGTAGCTACGAGCAGTACTTC
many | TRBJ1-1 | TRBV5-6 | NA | CASSLQDTEAFF | TGTGCCAGCAGCTTGCAAGACACTGAAGCTTTCTTT
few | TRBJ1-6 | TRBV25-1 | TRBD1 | CASSVQGGALHF | TGTGCCAGCAGTGTACAGGGGGGCGCCCTCCACTTT
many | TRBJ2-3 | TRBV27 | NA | CASSLGAQTLTDTQYF | TGTGCCAGCAGTTTAGGAGCCCAGACACTCACAGATACGCAGTATTTT
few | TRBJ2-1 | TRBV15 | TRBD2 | CATSREVGTTYNEQFF | TGTGCCACCAGCAGAGAAGTTGGGACTACCTACAATGAGCAGTTCTTC
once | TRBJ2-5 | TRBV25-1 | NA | CASSESSYQEPQYF | TGTGCCAGCAGTGAATCCTCGTACCAAGAGCCCCAGTACTTC